What follows is one T cell receptor beta chain and its context. This entry comes from a study of cytomegalovirus exposure and HLA in healthy donors. PCR involved 60 Vbeta and 13 Jbeta primers. The protocol was immunoSEQ multiplex PCR, while the TCRdb copy is restricted to in-frame clones and leaves out a portion. The sample has about 210,000 clones, roughly 80% seen once. Germline assignment: CDR1 SGHVS and CDR2 FQNEAQ. This CDR3 comprises 14 residues. Trimming removed 6 bases at V and 0 bases at J, with 10 bases between. The chain links TRBV7-8 to TRBJ2-3; D remains ambiguous. The receptor was derived from a man aged 35-49 years in good health and CMV-seropositive. Specimen: PBMCs. CDR3 bases: TGTGCCAGCAGATTTTTCCGTAGCACAGATACGCAGTATTTT. As protein: CASRFFRSTDTQYF. Full variable domain (outside the CDR3, taken from reference TRBV7-8 and TRBJ2-3): GAGVSQSPRYKVAKRGQDVALRCDPISGHVSLFWYQQALGQGPEFLTYFQNEAQLDKSGLPSDRFFAERPEGSVSTLKIQRTQQEDSAVYLCASRFFRSTDTQYFGPGTRLTVL.